The 7 T cell receptor beta chains presented below share a single source sample, sequenced in a study of control samples from healthy donors and cancer patients (dated by TCRdb to the early 2020s). The library was produced with the immunoSEQ multiplex PCR assay. Not all clones reach the TCRdb copy of this immuneACCESS table, which keeps in-frame sequences only. Checked studies attribute under half of the gap to unresolved V genes and leave the rest unexplained. The sample table lists about 51,000 clones, about nine tenths of them with a count of one. Together, the top ten hold almost 40% of the sample. The sequenced material came from PBMCs. Source of these receptors: a man aged 45 to 65 with head and neck cancer.

The chain has TRBV27 and TRBJ2-5; perhaps TRBD1 as D (6 bases). Germline V gene lookup returns CDR1 MNHEY and CDR2 SMNVEV (reference sequence). V was pared by 6 bases and J by 10 bases, with 18 bases between. The CDR3 loop spans 13 amino acids. Here the CDR3 reads CASSPGQGAGQYF. Here the CDR3 DNA reads TGTGCCAGCAGCCCGGGACAAGGCGCGGGCCAGTACTTC.

This chain connects TRBV29-1 to TRBJ2-7; the D is unclear. CDR3 size: 12 residues. V was cut by 4 bases and J by 5 bases, with 12 bases left in between. Per the germline V gene, CDR1 is SQVTM and CDR2 is ANQGSEA. The CDR3 loop is CSVVAGKNEQYF. For the CDR3, the DNA is TGCAGCGTTGTAGCCGGCAAGAACGAGCAGTACTTC.

The V gene is TRBV10-3, the J gene TRBJ1-5; D gene ambiguous. V lost 10 bases to trimming and J lost 5 bases, with 15 bases between them. The CDR3 loop spans 13 amino acids. The germline gives CDR1 ENHRY, CDR2 SYGVKD. The CDR3 reads CATQREEDQPQHF. DNA for the CDR3: TGTGCCACCCAACGGGAGGAGGATCAGCCCCAGCATTTT.

The chain employs TRBV18 and TRBJ1-1; D gene unclear. This CDR3 contains 13 residues. CDR1 is KGHSH, CDR2 LQKENI, per germline. Trimming cost V 3 bases and J 1 base, with 6 bases left between them. The CDR3 reads CASSPAGNTEAFF. In nucleotides, the CDR3 is TGTGCCAGCTCACCGGCGGGGAACACTGAAGCTTTCTTT.

The chain uses TRBV5-5 and TRBJ2-5, with 9 bases that match TRBD1. After removal of 1 base from V and 1 base from J, the junction contained 11 bases not matched to a gene. From germline, CDR1 is SGHKS and CDR2 YYEKEE (reference sequence). This CDR3 comprises 18 residues. CDR3 residues: CASSLLPGTGIPQETQYF. CDR3 bases: TGTGCCAGCAGCTTGTTACCAGGGACAGGGATTCCCCAAGAGACCCAGTACTTC. Full variable domain (remainder filled in from reference TRBV5-5 and TRBJ2-5): DAGVTQSPTHLIKTRGQQVTLRCSPISGHKSVSWYQQVLGQGPQFIFQYYEKEERGRGNFPDRFSARQFPNYSSELNVNALLLGDSALYLCASSLLPGTGIPQETQYFGPGTRLLVL.

The chain is built from TRBV5-6 and TRBJ1-2; D uncertain. Germline V gene data show CDR1 as SGHDT and CDR2 as YYEEEE. Trimming took off 4 bases at V and 5 bases at J, with 9 bases between the two ends. This CDR3 is built from 12 residues. CDR3 bases: TGTGCCAGCAGCGTGCGCAGGTATGGCTACACCTTC. Translation gives CASSVRRYGYTF.

The chain has TRBV7-2 and TRBJ2-3; D gene unclear. V was cut by 0 bases and J by 3 bases, with 1 base left in between. This CDR3 is built from 12 residues. Germline V gene lookup returns CDR1 SGHTA and CDR2 FQGNSA. CDR3 loop: CASSLATDTQYF. CDR3 sequence (DNA): TGTGCCAGCAGCTTAGCGACAGATACGCAGTATTTT. The entire variable domain, with the rest obtained from reference TRBV7-2 and TRBJ2-3, is as follows: GAGVSQSPSNKVTEKGKDVELRCDPISGHTALYWYRQSLGQGLEFLIYFQGNSAPDKSGLPSDRFSAERTGGSVSTLTIQRTQQEDSAVYLCASSLATDTQYFGPGTRLTVL.